A selection of T cell receptor beta chains follows, all from one sample in a study of blood T cells in healthy people across ages. Using its own MiXCR run on the 5' RACE reads, TCRdb lists one record per CDR3 protein. The repertoire has around 620,000 distinct CDR3 sequences, approximately 30% of them found once; the top ten carry less than 20%. The sample consisted of blood. The receptors were gathered from a woman in her 70s in good health. Both conserved end residues are part of each CDR3. Each record gives: clone size, V gene, D gene, J gene, CDR3 protein, CDR3 DNA. D genes are given only for firm matches. Clone size is not always given. Where it is, it says once, few, many or a class for expanded clones.

>NA|TRBV6-6|NA|TRBJ1-6
CASSFAGHVSPLHF
TGTGCCAGCAGTTTCGCGGGACACGTTTCACCCCTCCACTTT
>NA|TRBV9|NA|TRBJ2-5
CASSEVLGPEETQYF
TGTGCCAGCAGTGAAGTTCTGGGGCCGGAGGAGACCCAGTACTTC
>few|TRBV5-1|TRBD2|TRBJ2-5
CASSLGGLAGDQETQYF
TGCGCCAGCAGCTTGGGGGGACTAGCGGGGGACCAAGAGACCCAGTACTTC
>NA|TRBV20-1|TRBD2|TRBJ2-3
CSATIGTSGTDTQYF
TGCAGTGCGACGATTGGGACTAGCGGCACAGATACGCAGTATTTT
>NA|TRBV27|NA|TRBJ2-7
CASSLRAGRDTYEQYF
TGTGCCAGCAGTTTACGGGCCGGCAGGGACACCTACGAGCAGTACTTC
>NA|TRBV5-1|TRBD1|TRBJ2-5
CASSTGQGAETQYF
TGCGCCAGCAGCACGGGACAGGGGGCAGAGACCCAGTACTTC
>NA|TRBV7-2|NA|TRBJ1-2
CASSGRQYYGYTF
TGTGCCAGCAGCGGACGACAGTACTATGGCTACACCTTC
>few|TRBV4-3|NA|TRBJ1-4
CASSQDRNNEKLFF
TGCGCCAGCAGCCAAGACAGAAATAATGAAAAACTGTTTTTT
>NA|TRBV29-1|NA|TRBJ2-1
CSVEPGGSEQFF
TGCAGCGTTGAACCGGGGGGCAGTGAGCAGTTCTTC
>few|TRBV21-1|NA|TRBJ2-1
CASSNIEIDQFF
TGTGCCAGCAGCAATATAGAAATCGATCAGTTCTTC
>NA|TRBV20-1|NA|TRBJ1-1
CSARESGRVYTEAFF
TGCAGTGCTAGAGAATCAGGGAGGGTATACACTGAAGCTTTCTTT
>many|TRBV9|TRBD1|TRBJ1-4
CASSVRPGGTNEKLFF
TGTGCCAGCAGCGTGCGCCCAGGGGGAACTAATGAAAAACTGTTTTTT
>few|TRBV7-9|NA|TRBJ1-2
CASSLMVDKGRYGYTF
TGTGCCAGCAGCTTAATGGTGGACAAGGGTAGATATGGCTACACCTTC
>NA|TRBV29-1|NA|TRBJ2-1
CSVGGREDSYNEQFF
TGCAGCGTCGGTGGACGGGAAGACTCCTACAATGAGCAGTTCTTC
>NA|TRBV3-1|TRBD2|TRBJ2-5
CASSPRLAGGGFQETQYF
TGTGCCAGCAGCCCTCGACTAGCGGGGGGGGGATTCCAAGAGACCCAGTACTTC
>few|TRBV4-2|NA|TRBJ1-2
CASSLGGTEVYGYTF
TGTGCCAGCAGCCTTGGGGGGACGGAAGTCTATGGCTACACCTTC
>NA|TRBV5-5|TRBD1|TRBJ1-3
CASSTGTVGNTIYF
TGTGCCAGCAGCACCGGGACAGTTGGAAACACCATATATTTT
>NA|TRBV29-1|TRBD1|TRBJ1-5
CSASMDRDDNQPQHF
TGCAGCGCCTCCATGGACAGGGATGACAATCAGCCCCAGCATTTT
>few|TRBV3-1|NA|TRBJ1-1
CASSQLGAKNTEAFF
TGTGCCAGCAGCCAACTGGGGGCTAAGAACACTGAAGCTTTCTTT
>NA|TRBV20-1|TRBD1|TRBJ1-2
CSAIPTGVYGYTF
TGCAGTGCTATCCCGACAGGGGTCTATGGCTACACCTTC